One sample yielded the 7 T cell receptor beta chains listed below, sequenced in a study of CD8 T cells in ankylosing spondylitis. TCRdb passed the 5' RACE reads through MiXCR, listing each CDR3 protein once. The sample carries about 260,000 distinct CDR3 sequences, around 18% recorded once. Sequenced: blood, either unsorted or a sorted T cell fraction (not recorded which). Every receptor here comes from a male donor with ankylosing spondylitis or in good health (not recorded which).

V usage is TRBV5-1 and J usage is TRBJ2-6, with D perhaps matching TRBD1 or TRBD2 (5 bases each). The CDR3 totals 18 residues. Trimming stripped 0 bases from V and 4 bases from J, with 17 bases between. CDR1 is SGHRS and CDR2 is YFSETQ in the germline V gene. The CDR3 DNA sequence: TGCGCCAGCAGCTTGGCCACGGGACGTCTATCGGGGGCCAACGTCCTGACTTTC. Translating gives CASSLATGRLSGANVLTF.

The gene calls are TRBV11-2 and TRBJ2-7; the match to TRBD2 covers 10 bases. The V gene's germline CDR1 is SGHAT and CDR2 FQNNGV. This CDR3 contains 15 residues. Unmatched junction bases numbered 4, after V lost 5 bases and J lost 0 bases. The CDR3 bases are TGTGCCAGCAGCCACGGACTAGCGGCCTCCTACGAGCAGTACGTC. Translating it yields CASSHGLAASYEQYV.

A note on this clonotype: A read error is possible here, since a much larger clone lies one base away. V usage is TRBV7-3 and J usage is TRBJ2-3; D is uncertain. The CDR3 length is 14 residues. Germline CDR1 SGHTA, CDR2 FQGTGA. Trimming left V 5 bases short and J 0 bases short, with 9 bases between. In nucleotides, the CDR3 is TGTGCCAGCAGCGCGCAAGCTAGCACAGATACGCAGTATTTT. This gives the protein CASSAQASTDTQYF.

This clonotype was counted a few times. The CDR3 DNA is TGCAGTGCTACTGACAGGGGAAACATTCAGTACTTC. Amino acids: CSATDRGNIQYF. V gene TRBV20-1 combines with J gene TRBJ2-4; 8 bases are a match to TRBD1. CDR3 length: 12 residues. Unmatched junction bases numbered 2, after V lost 4 bases and J lost 6 bases. Germline V gene lookup returns CDR1 DFQATT and CDR2 SNEGSKA (reference sequence).

The chain couples TRBV5-1 to TRBJ2-6; D possibly corresponds to TRBD1 (6 bases). V dropped 0 bases and J dropped 0 bases, with 10 bases sitting between them. The germline gives CDR1 SGHRS, CDR2 YFSETQ. The CDR3 spans 17 residues. The CDR3 protein is CASSLARGGSGANVLTF. The CDR3 nucleotides are TGCGCCAGCAGCTTGGCCCGAGGGGGCTCTGGGGCCAACGTCCTGACTTTC.

The V and J genes are TRBV5-1 and TRBJ2-1; TRBD2 matches at 7 bases. This CDR3 contains 14 residues. J gave up 7 bases and V 0 bases, and 4 bases lay outside the gene matches. CDR1 is SGHRS and CDR2 is YFSETQ in the germline V gene. The CDR3 sequence is CASSLVTSQNEQFF. The CDR3 nucleotides are TGCGCCAGCAGCTTGGTGACTAGCCAGAATGAGCAGTTCTTC.

The chain's CDR3 is CSARTSGGAWGSYNEQFF. For the CDR3, the DNA is TGCAGTGCTCGGACTAGCGGGGGGGCCTGGGGCTCCTACAATGAGCAGTTCTTC. V usage is TRBV20-1 and J usage is TRBJ2-1, with 15 bases lining up with TRBD2. This CDR3 comprises 18 residues. The V segment lost 5 bases and the J segment 0 bases; nucleotides outside the gene matches: 8. Per germline, CDR1 DFQATT and CDR2 SNEGSKA (reference sequence).